The next 5 T cell receptor beta chains were all read from a single sample in a study of blood T cell repertoires in COVID-19. Using immunoSEQ multiplex PCR, the repertoire was profiled, and TCRdb retains in-frame clones only, with some absent. Of about 140,000 clones listed, 76% are singletons. The sequencing input was peripheral blood. These receptors were obtained from a woman of 80 years or more with active or convalescent COVID-19.

The chain couples TRBV6-1 to TRBJ2-7; D is perhaps TRBD1 (5 bases). CDR1 is MNHNS and CDR2 is SASEGT in the germline V gene. The CDR3 has 16 amino acids. V was clipped by 4 bases and J by 0 bases, with 16 bases between them. The CDR3 here is CASSAQTGYVSYEQYF. The CDR3 coding sequence is TGTGCCAGCAGTGCACAAACAGGATACGTCTCCTACGAGCAGTACTTC.

This chain joins TRBV28 and TRBJ1-5, with D possibly matching TRBD1 (6 bases). V was trimmed by 2 bases and J by 2 bases, leaving 10 bases between them. Germline CDR1 MDHEN, CDR2 SYDVKM. The CDR3 has 15 amino acids. The CDR3 nucleotides read TGTGCCAGCAGTTTAGGGGGGGCCCGCAATCAGCCCCAGCATTTT. This encodes CASSLGGARNQPQHF.

This chain joins TRBV5-1 and TRBJ2-2; D unclear. The V gene lost 0 bases and the J gene lost 0 bases, with 6 bases spanning the gap. Germline CDR1 SGHRS, CDR2 YFSETQ. The CDR3 is 15 amino acids. The CDR3 DNA is TGCGCCAGCAGCTTGGTAGCAGCGAACACCGGGGAGCTGTTTTTT. This codes for CASSLVAANTGELFF.

V usage is TRBV7-9 and J usage is TRBJ2-3; D is ambiguous. This CDR3 is 17 amino acids long. V lost 3 bases to trimming and J lost 2 bases, with 18 bases between them. Germline CDR1 reads SEHNR; CDR2 reads FQNEAQ (reference sequence). CDR3 in DNA: TGTGCCAGCAGCTTTGTATTGGCCTCAGGTCCCACAGATACGCAGTATTTT. Residues: CASSFVLASGPTDTQYF.

The genes are TRBV28 and TRBJ1-1; 7 nucleotides line up with TRBD1. The length of the CDR3 is 15 residues. Germline lookup yields CDR1 MDHEN and CDR2 SYDVKM. V shed 3 bases, J shed 5 bases, and the junction held 9 bases outside the gene matches. The CDR3 coding sequence is TGTGCCAGCAGTTTCGGGAGGGGGCTAGGAACTGAAGCTTTCTTT. Protein: CASSFGRGLGTEAFF.